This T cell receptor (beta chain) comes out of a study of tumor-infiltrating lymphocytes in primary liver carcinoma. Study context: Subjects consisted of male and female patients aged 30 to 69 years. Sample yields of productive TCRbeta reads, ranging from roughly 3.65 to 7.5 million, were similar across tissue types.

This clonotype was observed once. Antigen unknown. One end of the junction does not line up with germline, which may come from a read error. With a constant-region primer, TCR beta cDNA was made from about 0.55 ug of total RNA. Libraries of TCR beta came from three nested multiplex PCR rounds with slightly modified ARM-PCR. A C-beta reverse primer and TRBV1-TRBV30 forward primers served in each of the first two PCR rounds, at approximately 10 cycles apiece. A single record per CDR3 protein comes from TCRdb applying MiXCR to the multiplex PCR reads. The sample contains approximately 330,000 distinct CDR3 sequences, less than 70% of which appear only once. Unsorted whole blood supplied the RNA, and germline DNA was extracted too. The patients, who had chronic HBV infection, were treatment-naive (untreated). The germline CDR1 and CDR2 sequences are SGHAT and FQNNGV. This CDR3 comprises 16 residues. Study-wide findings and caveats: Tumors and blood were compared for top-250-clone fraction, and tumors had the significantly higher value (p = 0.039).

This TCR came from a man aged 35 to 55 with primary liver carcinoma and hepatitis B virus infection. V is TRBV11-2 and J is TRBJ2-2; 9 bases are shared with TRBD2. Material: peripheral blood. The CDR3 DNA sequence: TGTGCCAGCGGCTTAGAGGCTAGCGGGAACACCGGGGAGCTGTTCTTT. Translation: CASGLEASGNTGELFF.